The present T cell receptor beta chain was sequenced within a study of T-cell reconstitution after alpha-beta-depleted transplantation in children. Whole-study results and caveats: Diversity and T-cell counts at one year after transplant derived mostly from new T cells. It was reported that alpha-beta T cells came from several hundred expanded graft clones (about two months after transplant). From surviving recipient T cells and thymic progenitors came the high day-60 TCRbeta diversity observed in some patients.

Germline CDR1 and CDR2: SNHLY and FYNNEI. The length of the CDR3 is 13 residues. Trimming shortened V by 9 bases and J by 3 bases, and 11 bases separated the two germline ends. Unique molecular identifiers were incorporated into the prepared TCRbeta library. TCRdb reprocessed the PCR reads via MiXCR and lists one record per CDR3 protein. The profile shows over 85,000 distinct CDR3 sequences, about 5.6% of them singletons. This clonotype has at least ten counts. Its antigen remains unidentified. The receptor's source is a female patient aged 2 to 10 who had a stem cell transplant for Fanconi anemia, so the T cells may come from the graft donor. Specimen: PBMCs, mostly from graft donor cells, collected 60 days after TCRalphabeta/CD19-depleted stem cell transplant. J is TRBJ2-2 and V is TRBV2; tentative D call: TRBD1 (6 bases). This CDR3 is CASRHRDTGELFF. CDR3 DNA: TGTGCCAGTAGGCACAGGGACACCGGGGAGCTGTTTTTT.